This entry lists 27 T cell receptor beta chains sequenced from one sample in a study of blood T cell repertoires in COVID-19. Generated by immunoSEQ multiplex PCR, the TCRdb table keeps only in-frame clones and is missing some. The sample has roughly 570,000 clones, roughly nine tenths seen once. The sequencing input was peripheral blood. The receptors come from a woman in her forties or fifties with COVID-19, enrolled during active disease.

This clone was counted between two and nine times. This CDR3 reads CASIGLETEAFF. The CDR3 nucleotides are TGTGCCAGCATTGGGTTGGAGACTGAAGCTTTCTTT. This chain joins TRBV12-3 or TRBV12-4 and TRBJ1-1; no firm D call. This CDR3 region has 12 residues. Trimming pared 7 bases from V and 5 bases from J, leaving 11 bases between.

This chain connects TRBV7-2 to TRBJ2-7; no clear D gene. With 3 bases removed from V and 3 bases from J, the gap between germline ends came to 12 bases. This CDR3 comprises 14 residues. The germline CDR1 and CDR2 sequences are SGHTA and FQGNSA. DNA of the CDR3: TGTGCCAGCAGCTTCGAGCGAGTTATCTACGAGCAGTACTTC. Its translation: CASSFERVIYEQYF.

CDR3 in DNA: TGTGCCAGCAGCGTTACAACAGGACGAGAGACCCAGTACTTC. The encoded protein is CASSVTTGRETQYF. The V call is TRBV9, the J call TRBJ2-5; possible D gene TRBD1, 5 bases. Germline V gene sequence: CDR1 SGDLS, CDR2 YYNGEE. V lost 2 bases and J lost 4, with 12 bases in between. This CDR3 region has 14 residues.

With respect to this clone: Within the sample, other DNA sequences also encode this same CDR3. The chain uses TRBV9 and TRBJ1-1; TRBD1 aligns across 11 bases. The CDR3 has 15 residues. V trimming: 4 bases; J trimming: 4 bases; junction bases outside the gene matches: 6. Germline V gene lookup returns CDR1 SGDLS and CDR2 YYNGEE. In DNA, the CDR3 is TGTGCCAGCAGCTCCTCCGGGACAGGGGGCACTGAAGCTTTCTTT. Its protein product is CASSSSGTGGTEAFF.

V is TRBV7-9 and J is TRBJ1-2; 8 bases line up with TRBD1. The length of the CDR3 is 14 residues. Germline V lookup: CDR1 SEHNR, CDR2 FQNEAQ (reference sequence). The V and J ends lost 8 bases and 8 bases, in that order; junction bases with no gene match: 13. CDR3 bases: TGTGCCAGCTCGGCAGGGGGCACATTCGGGGGCTACACCTTC. It encodes CASSAGGTFGGYTF.

The table lists this clone with a few counts. The chain recombines TRBV5-1 with TRBJ2-1; D possibly corresponds to TRBD2 (5 bases). The CDR3 totals 15 residues. Trimming took off 3 bases at V and 1 base at J, with 11 bases between the two ends. From germline, CDR1 is SGHRS and CDR2 YFSETQ. The CDR3 loop is CASSSPEGSYNEQFF. The CDR3 coding sequence is TGCGCCAGCAGCTCTCCAGAGGGTTCCTACAATGAGCAGTTCTTC.

The chain links TRBV27 to TRBJ1-1; tentatively, D is TRBD1 (5 bases). The CDR3 sequence is 13 residues long. CDR1 is MNHEY, CDR2 SMNVEV, per germline (reference sequence). V was trimmed by 3 bases and J by 3 bases, leaving 8 bases between them. CDR3 DNA sequence: TGTGCCAGCAGTTTGGGGCAGCACACTGAAGCTTTCTTT. Translated: CASSLGQHTEAFF.

The chain carries TRBV6-5 and TRBJ2-7, with 8 nucleotides matching TRBD1. Unmatched junction bases numbered 14, after V lost 7 bases and J lost 6 bases. The CDR3 contains 15 residues. Germline V gives CDR1 MNHEY, CDR2 SVGAGI. CDR3 region: CASTRKGQGFSEQYF. As DNA, the CDR3 is TGTGCCAGCACGAGAAAAGGACAGGGATTTTCCGAGCAGTACTTC.

This clone has just one count. The chain links TRBV30 to TRBJ1-4; unclear D gene. CDR1 is GTSNPN, CDR2 SVGIG, per germline (reference sequence). The CDR3 sequence is 14 residues long. V dropped 4 bases and J dropped 6 bases, with 15 bases sitting between them. This CDR3 is CAWMGEGSDEKLFF. The CDR3 DNA sequence: TGTGCCTGGATGGGCGAAGGGAGTGATGAAAAACTGTTTTTT.

Comment on this clone: The same CDR3 also results from other DNA sequences found in this sample. The V gene is TRBV10-2, the J gene TRBJ1-1; 7 nucleotides line up with TRBD1. Germline-derived CDR1 and CDR2 are WSHSY and SAAADI. The J segment lost 0 bases and the V segment lost 8 bases, leaving 6 bases of the junction unmatched. The CDR3 extends over 14 amino acids. CDR3 sequence reads: CASRGTDLNTEAFF. The CDR3 DNA follows: TGCGCCAGCCGGGGGACAGATCTGAACACTGAAGCTTTCTTT.

This sequence joins TRBV3-1 (or the pseudogene TRBV3-2) and TRBJ1-6; 9 bases are a match to TRBD1. The CDR3 contains 15 residues. Germline CDR1 reads LGHDT; CDR2 reads YNNKEL (reference sequence). V gave up 5 bases and J gave up 5 bases; unmatched junction bases: 4. The CDR3 nucleotides are TGTGCCAGCAGCGGATGGACAGGGGATAATTCACCCCTCCACTTT. Residues: CASSGWTGDNSPLHF.

The genes are TRBV10-1 and TRBJ2-3, with D possibly being TRBD2 (6 bases). This CDR3 comprises 14 residues. The germline V gene has CDR1 WNHNN and CDR2 SYGVQD (reference sequence). The V end lost 3 bases, the J end lost 4 bases, and 11 bases lay between the germline ends. The CDR3 DNA follows: TGCGCCAGCAGTGAAGGAGGGGTTGCAGATACGCAGTATTTT. This encodes CASSEGGVADTQYF.

V and J are TRBV12-3 or TRBV12-4 and TRBJ2-5; the D gene is possibly TRBD1 (6 bases). V was clipped by 7 bases and J by 5 bases, with 8 bases between them. The CDR3 contains 11 residues. The CDR3 reads CASTRGETQYF. In nucleotides, the CDR3 is TGTGCCAGCACTAGGGGGGAGACCCAGTACTTC.

This rearrangement joins TRBV4-1 to TRBJ2-3, with D tentatively TRBD2 (7 bases). Per germline, CDR1 MGHRA and CDR2 YSYEKL. The CDR3 runs 17 residues. Trimming stripped 4 bases from V and 5 bases from J, with 22 bases between. CDR3 DNA sequence: TGCGCCAGCAGCCTTTATCCAAGGGGAGGGGGAGAAGATACGCAGTATTTT. Protein sequence: CASSLYPRGGGEDTQYF.

The genes are TRBV27 and TRBJ1-2, with TRBD1 matching 9 bases. Germline CDR1 MNHEY, CDR2 SMNVEV (reference sequence). The V gene end was trimmed by 3 bases and the J gene end by 8 bases; junction bases not matched to a gene: 16. The length of the CDR3 is 17 residues. In DNA form, the CDR3 reads TGTGCCAGCAGTTTTGGGGGACAGGGCCTATTTACATGGGGCTACACCTTC. Its translation: CASSFGGQGLFTWGYTF.

The chain employs TRBV4-1 and TRBJ2-7, with D perhaps TRBD2 (7 bases). Trimming left V 0 bases short and J 0 bases short, with 27 bases between. This CDR3 comprises 21 residues. Germline assignment: CDR1 MGHRA and CDR2 YSYEKL. The CDR3 bases are TGCGCCAGCAGCCAAGAGAAGCGGCGGGGGCCGTCTAAATTGAGCTCCTACGAGCAGTACTTC. It specifies CASSQEKRRGPSKLSSYEQYF.

The chain couples TRBV7-9 to TRBJ1-6; 8 bases align to TRBD1. There are 16 residues in the CDR3. V trimming: 5 bases; J trimming: 10 bases; junction bases outside the gene matches: 13. Germline CDR1 SEHNR, CDR2 FQNEAQ (reference sequence). CDR3 bases: TGTGCCAGCAGCCTGTTAACGACAGGGGTAGGATCACCCCTCCACTTT. Protein product: CASSLLTTGVGSPLHF.

The J gene is TRBJ2-1, the V gene TRBV27; 12 bases match TRBD2. The CDR3 sequence is 15 residues long. The germline V gene encodes CDR1 MNHEY and CDR2 SMNVEV (reference sequence). Losses at the gene ends were 5 bases for V and 5 bases for J; bases not matched to a gene: 4. The CDR3 DNA is TGTGCCAGCAGTCCGTGGACTAGCGGGGACAATGAGCAGTTCTTC. Amino acids: CASSPWTSGDNEQFF.

The chain has TRBV27 and TRBJ1-6; 10 bases align to TRBD1. J gave up 7 bases and V 5 bases, and 11 bases lay outside the gene matches. Germline CDR1 MNHEY, CDR2 SMNVEV (reference sequence). The CDR3 extends over 17 amino acids. The CDR3 sequence: CASSTPGQGHDNSPLHF. CDR3 nucleotide sequence: TGTGCCAGCAGTACCCCGGGACAGGGGCACGACAATTCACCCCTCCACTTT.

The chain recombines TRBV5-4 with TRBJ2-1; D not resolved. The CDR3 is 13 amino acids. Germline V CDR1 and CDR2: SGHNT, YYREEE (reference sequence). V was trimmed by 3 bases and J by 3 bases, leaving 7 bases between them. In nucleotides, the CDR3 is TGTGCCAGCAGCTATAGTCTCTACAATGAGCAGTTCTTC. Translating gives CASSYSLYNEQFF. Combining the CDR3 with reference TRBV5-4 and TRBJ2-1 gives the whole variable domain ETGVTQSPTHLIKTRGQQVTLRCSSQSGHNTVSWYQQALGQGPQFIFQYYREEENGRGNFPPRFSGLQFPNYSSELNVNALELDDSALYLCASSYSLYNEQFFGPGTRLTVL.

This chain connects TRBV11-2 to TRBJ1-1; D might be TRBD1 (6 bases). The CDR3 extends over 16 amino acids. The germline CDR1 and CDR2 sequences are SGHAT and FQNNGV. V was cut by 1 base and J by 6 bases, with 18 bases left in between. The CDR3 protein is CASSLGAGRGKAEAFF. The CDR3 region has the DNA TGTGCCAGCAGCTTAGGGGCAGGGAGGGGGAAGGCTGAAGCTTTCTTT.

The J gene is TRBJ2-3, the V gene TRBV19, with 7 bases matching TRBD1. Germline CDR1 LNHDA, CDR2 SQIVND (reference sequence). The CDR3 contains 17 residues. V lost 5 bases to trimming and J lost 0 bases; unmatched junction nucleotides: 11. This chain's CDR3 is CASSPHWDRTSTDTQYF. The CDR3 bases are TGTGCCAGTAGTCCGCATTGGGACAGAACTAGCACAGATACGCAGTATTTT.

V gene TRBV13 combines with J gene TRBJ1-3; D gene unclear. The germline gives CDR1 PRHDT, CDR2 FYEKMQ (reference sequence). Trimming shortened V by 5 bases and J by 7 bases, and 6 bases separated the two germline ends. This CDR3 spans 11 amino acids. The CDR3 nucleotides are TGTGCCAGCAGCACCCGGAACACCATATATTTT. It encodes CASSTRNTIYF. The complete variable domain, with remaining parts taken from reference TRBV13 and TRBJ1-3, reads AAGVIQSPRHLIKEKRETATLKCYPIPRHDTVYWYQQGPGQDPQFLISFYEKMQSDKGSIPDRFSAQQFSDYHSELNMSSLELGDSALYFCASSTRNTIYFGEGSWLTVV.

The chain has TRBV4-2 and TRBJ2-6; no clear D gene. V was trimmed by 0 bases and J by 1 base, leaving 16 bases between them. The length of the CDR3 is 19 residues. CDR1 LGHNA and CDR2 YNFKEQ come from the germline V gene. This CDR3 reads CASSQESLKLRSGANVLTF. Here the CDR3 DNA reads TGTGCCAGCAGCCAAGAATCCCTAAAATTGAGATCTGGGGCCAACGTCCTGACTTTC.

The V call is TRBV3-1 (or the pseudogene TRBV3-2), the J call TRBJ2-5; a possible D gene is TRBD2 (5 bases). Trimming removed 1 base from V and 7 bases from J, with 13 bases in between. Per germline, CDR1 LGHDT and CDR2 YNNKEL (reference sequence). The CDR3 covers 14 residues. The CDR3 DNA reads TGTGCCAGCAGCCAAGGTATCGGCGGAGGGACCCAGTACTTC. It codes for CASSQGIGGGTQYF.

The chain carries TRBV15 and TRBJ1-4, with TRBD1 identical over 9 bases. The CDR3 has 19 residues. Trimming took 0 bases from V and 7 from J; bases not matched to a gene: 15. Germline assignment: CDR1 LNHNV and CDR2 YYDKDF (reference sequence). The CDR3 DNA sequence: TGTGCCACCAGCAGAGATCTTGGGACAGGGAACTTAGCGGGTGAAAAACTGTTTTTT. Translation gives CATSRDLGTGNLAGEKLFF.

This rearrangement joins TRBV7-3 to TRBJ1-1, with TRBD1 identical over 7 bases. This CDR3 contains 17 residues. V trimming: 5 bases; J trimming: 2 bases; junction bases outside the gene matches: 14. CDR1 and CDR2 (germline): SGHTA, FQGTGA. In DNA, the CDR3 is TGTGCCAGCAGCACCGGCCCAGCCGGGACAGAAAACACTGAAGCTTTCTTT. Its protein is CASSTGPAGTENTEAFF.